These 31 T cell receptor beta chains share one sample of origin, sequenced in a study of blood T cell repertoires in COVID-19. Profiled with immunoSEQ multiplex PCR; TCRdb holds only in-frame clones, not every one. The sample has 300,000 or so clones; around 87% are singletons. Sequencing was done on a sample of peripheral blood. The receptors here all came from a man in his 70s with acute or convalescent COVID-19.

The V gene is TRBV6-5, the J gene TRBJ1-3; D is uncertain. V was pared by 2 bases and J by 0 bases, with 8 bases between. The CDR3 runs 15 residues. The V gene's germline CDR1 is MNHEY and CDR2 SVGAGI. The CDR3 sequence: CASSYGISSGNTIYF. The CDR3, as DNA: TGTGCCAGCAGTTACGGCATCAGCTCTGGAAACACCATATATTTT.

This clone was recorded only once. J is TRBJ1-2 and V is TRBV5-1; possibly TRBD1 for D (6 bases). CDR1 is SGHRS, CDR2 YFSETQ, per germline. V was cut by 4 bases and J by 5 bases, with 12 bases left in between. The CDR3 loop spans 13 amino acids. The CDR3 DNA reads TGCGCCAGCAGCCTACTACAGGGTTATGGCTACACCTTC. Amino acid sequence: CASSLLQGYGYTF.

The rearrangement uses TRBV9 and TRBJ2-1; no definite D call. The V gene lost 4 bases and the J gene lost 8 bases, with 13 bases spanning the gap. This CDR3 has 13 residues. CDR1 is SGDLS and CDR2 is YYNGEE in the germline V gene. CDR3 residues: CASSFSPADEQFF. As DNA, the CDR3 is TGTGCCAGCAGCTTTAGCCCCGCCGATGAGCAGTTCTTC.

The chain combines TRBV28 with TRBJ2-2; 9 bases fit TRBD1. V was clipped by 2 bases and J by 5 bases; unmatched bases: 3. CDR1 and CDR2 (germline): MDHEN, SYDVKM. The CDR3 extends over 15 amino acids. CDR3 sequence reads: CASSLGGQGTGELFF. DNA of the CDR3: TGTGCCAGCAGTTTAGGCGGACAGGGGACCGGGGAGCTGTTTTTT. Looking up the rest from reference TRBV28 and TRBJ2-2 gives the full variable domain: DVKVTQSSRYLVKRTGEKVFLECVQDMDHENMFWYRQDPGLGLRLIYFSYDVKMKEKGDIPEGYSVSREKKERFSLILESASTNQTSMYLCASSLGGQGTGELFFGEGSRLTVL.

The chain couples TRBV6-1 to TRBJ1-4; a weak D match, TRBD1 (6 bases). Germline CDR1 MNHNS, CDR2 SASEGT. Trimming left V 2 bases short and J 7 bases short, with 14 bases between. This CDR3 region has 15 residues. In DNA, the CDR3 is TGTGCCAGCAGTGAATATCAGGGGCCCACTGAAAAACTGTTTTTT. Translated, it gives CASSEYQGPTEKLFF.

In its sample, this clone was seen once. The chain has TRBV19 and TRBJ1-5, with 7 bases that match TRBD1. The CDR3 has 14 residues. Germline V gives CDR1 LNHDA, CDR2 SQIVND (reference sequence). Trimming removed 4 bases from V and 4 bases from J; junction bases left unmatched: 4. The CDR3: CASSKTGRNQPQHF. CDR3 coding DNA: TGTGCCAGTAGTAAGACAGGGAGAAATCAGCCCCAGCATTTT. Drawing the rest from reference TRBV19 and TRBJ1-5, the complete variable domain is DGGITQSPKYLFRKEGQNVTLSCEQNLNHDAMYWYRQDPGQGLRLIYYSQIVNDFQKGDIAEGYSVSREKKESFPLTVTSAQKNPTAFYLCASSKTGRNQPQHFGDGTRLSIL.

This rearrangement joins TRBV5-8 to TRBJ1-6; D is unclear. Trimming removed 6 bases at V and 0 bases at J, with 7 bases between. Germline V lookup: CDR1 SGHTS, CDR2 YDEGEE. CDR3 length: 14 residues. The CDR3 reads CASTLGSYNSPLHF. The CDR3 DNA is TGTGCCAGCACTCTCGGCTCCTATAATTCACCCCTCCACTTT.

The CDR3 bases are TGTGCCAGTAGTCTCGGGGGACGTGTGCAGTTCTTC. This codes for CASSLGGRVQFF. V usage is TRBV19 and J usage is TRBJ2-1; maybe TRBD2 (6 bases). The V end lost 5 bases, the J end lost 12 bases, and 14 bases lay between the germline ends. The germline V gene has CDR1 LNHDA and CDR2 SQIVND (reference sequence). The CDR3 is 12 residues long.

This clone occurred a few times. The chain couples TRBV4-3 to TRBJ2-1; 9 bases align to TRBD1. This CDR3 has 18 amino acids. The junction had 12 bases not matched to a gene; V was cut back by 0 bases and J by 6 bases. Germline values: CDR1 LGHNA, CDR2 YSLEER. The CDR3 DNA is TGCGCCAGCAGCCAAGATCTCTTCCAGGACAGGGGAGGCAATGAGCAGTTCTTC. It encodes CASSQDLFQDRGGNEQFF.

V usage is TRBV4-1 and J usage is TRBJ1-2; weak D call: TRBD1 (6 bases). Trimming cost V 3 bases and J 0 bases, with 11 bases left between them. The germline gives CDR1 MGHRA, CDR2 YSYEKL. The CDR3 consists of 15 residues. Here the CDR3 DNA reads TGCGCCAGCAGCCATGGGGACACCTCTAACTATGGCTACACCTTC. Its protein is CASSHGDTSNYGYTF.

The chain combines TRBV28 with TRBJ2-5; TRBD1 matches 7 bases. CDR3 length: 12 amino acids. Germline CDR1 reads MDHEN; CDR2 reads SYDVKM. With V trimmed by 6 bases and J by 9 bases, 7 bases remained unmatched. The CDR3, as DNA: TGTGCCAGCAGCTACTTACAGGGGTCCCAGTACTTC. It codes for CASSYLQGSQYF.

V gene TRBV19 combines with J gene TRBJ2-7, with a weak D call TRBD1 (6 bases). Germline values: CDR1 LNHDA, CDR2 SQIVND (reference sequence). Trimming took 3 bases from V and 7 from J, leaving 16 bases between them. The CDR3 runs to 14 residues. As DNA, the CDR3 is TGTGCCAGTAGTATCCGGGACATACCTTGGGAGCAGTACTTC. This codes for CASSIRDIPWEQYF.

V and J are TRBV9 and TRBJ1-2, with D maybe TRBD1 (5 bases). Germline V gene sequence: CDR1 SGDLS, CDR2 YYNGEE. The CDR3 is 16 amino acids. V gave up 3 bases and J gave up 4 bases, with 19 bases separating them. CDR3 in amino acids: CASSGPPTLGGYGYTF. CDR3 bases: TGTGCCAGCAGCGGCCCCCCGACCTTGGGGGGCTATGGCTACACCTTC. Filled out from reference TRBV9 and TRBJ1-2, the complete variable domain reads DSGVTQTPKHLITATGQRVTLRCSPRSGDLSVYWYQQSLDQGLQFLIQYYNGEERAKGNILERFSAQQFPDLHSELNLSSLELGDSALYFCASSGPPTLGGYGYTFGSGTRLTVV.

CDR3 loop: CASSFAGGHLHF. Written as DNA, the CDR3 is TGCGCCAGCAGCTTTGCAGGGGGTCACCTCCACTTT. The rearrangement links TRBV5-1 to TRBJ1-6; 7 positions match TRBD1. The CDR3 extends over 12 amino acids. V trimming: 2 bases; J trimming: 15 bases; junction bases outside the gene matches: 5. Germline V gene lookup returns CDR1 SGHRS and CDR2 YFSETQ.

This clone was seen a single time. This sequence joins TRBV28 and TRBJ2-7; 8 bases fit TRBD1. The CDR3 extends over 14 amino acids. Trimming cost V 3 bases and J 3 bases; bases outside gene matches: 4. Germline V CDR1 and CDR2: MDHEN, SYDVKM. The CDR3 spells CASSLTGDLYEQYF. The CDR3 bases are TGTGCCAGCAGTTTGACAGGGGACCTCTACGAGCAGTACTTC.

The chain uses TRBV9 and TRBJ2-1; D may be TRBD2 (5 bases). The germline CDR1 and CDR2 sequences are SGDLS and YYNGEE. V was shortened by 0 bases and J by 5 bases, with 12 bases between the two germline ends. The length of the CDR3 is 15 residues. This CDR3 is CASSVGTVTNNEQFF. The DNA of the CDR3 is TGTGCCAGCAGCGTAGGGACGGTGACTAACAATGAGCAGTTCTTC.

The chain couples TRBV14 to TRBJ1-6; 8 positions match TRBD1. This CDR3 has 17 amino acids. CDR1 SGHDN and CDR2 FVKESK come from the germline V gene. Trimming removed 1 base from V and 11 bases from J; junction bases left unmatched: 13. The CDR3 DNA follows: TGTGCCAGCAGCCAAGTGGACAGGGTCGGTCCTGGAGCACCCCTCCACTTT. Translation gives CASSQVDRVGPGAPLHF.

This chain joins TRBV28 and TRBJ2-7; possibly TRBD2 for D (5 bases). The length of the CDR3 is 13 residues. The V end lost 2 bases, the J end lost 4 bases, and 9 bases lay between the germline ends. Germline V gives CDR1 MDHEN, CDR2 SYDVKM. CDR3 loop: CASSLRGLYEQYF. The CDR3 DNA sequence: TGTGCCAGCAGTTTAAGAGGGCTGTACGAGCAGTACTTC.

The chain is built from TRBV2 and TRBJ2-5, with 13 bases matching TRBD2. The V gene end was trimmed by 6 bases and the J gene end by 7 bases; junction bases not matched to a gene: 11. The CDR3 is 16 amino acids. CDR1 and CDR2 (germline): SNHLY, FYNNEI. In DNA form, the CDR3 reads TGTGCCAGCAGCCTTAAACTAGCGGGGGGGCTTGTGACCCAGTACTTC. Amino acid sequence: CASSLKLAGGLVTQYF. Full variable domain (outside the CDR3, taken from reference TRBV2 and TRBJ2-5): EPEVTQTPSHQVTQMGQEVILRCVPISNHLYFYWYRQILGQKVEFLVSFYNNEISEKSEIFDDQFSVERPDGSNFTLKIRSTKLEDSAMYFCASSLKLAGGLVTQYFGPGTRLLVL.

The CDR3 DNA is TGTGCCAGCAGCTTATATACCCACCTCGAGGAGGGGCAAGAGACCCAGTACTTC. Translating gives CASSLYTHLEEGQETQYF. The genes are TRBV7-3 and TRBJ2-5, with D possibly being TRBD2 (6 bases). V gave up 2 bases and J gave up 2 bases, with 21 bases separating them. The CDR3 runs to 18 residues. The germline V gene has CDR1 SGHTA and CDR2 FQGTGA.

The V and J genes are TRBV3-1 (or the pseudogene TRBV3-2) and TRBJ2-2, with D possibly matching TRBD2 (6 bases). This CDR3 region has 15 residues. Trimming took off 4 bases at V and 3 bases at J, with 12 bases between the two ends. CDR1 is LGHDT and CDR2 is YNNKEL in the germline V gene (reference sequence). The CDR3 nucleotides read TGTGCCAGCAGCCCGCAGTGGGGGGACACCGGGGAGCTGTTTTTT. Translating gives CASSPQWGDTGELFF.

This clone was found once. V usage is TRBV29-1 and J usage is TRBJ1-5; possibly TRBD1 for D (6 bases). CDR1 and CDR2 from the germline V gene are SQVTM and ANQGSEA. Between the trimmed V and J ends, which lost 4 bases and 5 bases, there was a span of 15 bases. The CDR3 loop spans 14 amino acids. CDR3 sequence: CSVGGTGYDQPQHF. CDR3 in DNA: TGCAGCGTTGGGGGCACAGGGTACGATCAGCCCCAGCATTTT.

The chain uses TRBV4-2 and TRBJ2-7, with 10 bases that match TRBD2. V trimming: 1 base; J trimming: 0 bases; junction bases outside the gene matches: 6. This CDR3 has 17 residues. CDR1 LGHNA and CDR2 YNFKEQ come from the germline V gene. CDR3 sequence: CASSQVLAGGSSYEQYF. CDR3 nucleotide sequence: TGTGCCAGCAGCCAAGTTTTAGCGGGGGGAAGCTCCTACGAGCAGTACTTC.

A few counts support this clone. The chain is built from TRBV5-6 and TRBJ2-7; 9 bases agree with TRBD1. Germline CDR1 reads SGHDT; CDR2 reads YYEEEE. The CDR3 is 17 amino acids. Germline trimming cut 3 bases from V and 3 bases from J; bases unmatched to any gene: 13. CDR3 coding DNA: TGTGCCAGCAGCTGGGAACGGTCGGGACAGGGCCACTACGAGCAGTACTTC. Protein product: CASSWERSGQGHYEQYF.

The V call is TRBV7-2, the J call TRBJ2-1, with 8 nucleotides matching TRBD1. The length of the CDR3 is 14 residues. The germline gives CDR1 SGHTA, CDR2 FQGNSA. J was trimmed by 2 bases and V by 7 bases; bases with no gene match: 4. The CDR3 nucleotides read TGTGCCAGCAAAGGACAGGGTACCTACAATGAGCAGTTCTTC. Protein: CASKGQGTYNEQFF.

The chain links TRBV5-8 to TRBJ2-5, with TRBD2 matching over 8 bases. Trimming at V came to 0 bases and at J to 7 bases, leaving 8 bases not matched to a gene. CDR1 is SGHTS and CDR2 is YDEGEE in the germline V gene. The length of the CDR3 is 15 residues. The CDR3 protein is CASSLESGGVGTQYF. CDR3 DNA: TGTGCCAGCAGCTTGGAGAGCGGGGGAGTTGGGACCCAGTACTTC.

The rearrangement joins TRBV2 to TRBJ2-2, with TRBD1 identical over 9 bases. The CDR3 loop spans 15 amino acids. Per germline, CDR1 SNHLY and CDR2 FYNNEI. With V trimmed by 6 bases and J by 5 bases, 7 bases remained unmatched. CDR3 nucleotide sequence: TGTGCCAGCAGGCCCGGGACAGGGTATACCGGGGAGCTGTTTTTT. Translating it yields CASRPGTGYTGELFF.

The chain employs TRBV7-2 and TRBJ2-3, with no clear D. The V end lost 2 bases, the J end lost 4 bases, and 10 bases lay between the germline ends. CDR1 is SGHTA, CDR2 FQGNSA, per germline. The CDR3 is 14 residues long. This CDR3 is CASSLRLVADTQYF. CDR3 in DNA: TGTGCCAGCAGCTTACGGCTAGTGGCAGATACGCAGTATTTT.

CDR3 loop: CASSEYGGRQGTEAFF. The CDR3 region has the DNA TGTGCCAGCAGTGAATATGGGGGGCGACAGGGCACTGAAGCTTTCTTT. This chain uses TRBV25-1 with TRBJ1-1; 7 positions match TRBD1. Per germline, CDR1 MGHDK and CDR2 SYGVNS. The ends lost 0 bases at V and 4 bases at J; junction bases unmatched: 8. This CDR3 has 16 amino acids.

The chain has TRBV11-2 and TRBJ2-1; 11 bases match TRBD2. The CDR3 has 15 amino acids. Germline lookup yields CDR1 SGHAT and CDR2 FQNNGV. Trimming removed 5 bases from V and 5 bases from J; junction bases left unmatched: 5. CDR3 DNA sequence: TGTGCCAGCAGCCCGTCGACTAGCGGGAACAATGAGCAGTTCTTC. This encodes CASSPSTSGNNEQFF.

The chain employs TRBV7-2 and TRBJ2-7, with D tentatively TRBD1 (6 bases). Trimming pared 1 base from V and 2 bases from J, leaving 12 bases between. The germline gives CDR1 SGHTA, CDR2 FQGNSA. CDR3 size: 15 residues. CDR3 DNA: TGTGCCAGCAGCTTAGGGGGGCTCGGAACCTACGAGCAGTACTTC. Translation gives CASSLGGLGTYEQYF.